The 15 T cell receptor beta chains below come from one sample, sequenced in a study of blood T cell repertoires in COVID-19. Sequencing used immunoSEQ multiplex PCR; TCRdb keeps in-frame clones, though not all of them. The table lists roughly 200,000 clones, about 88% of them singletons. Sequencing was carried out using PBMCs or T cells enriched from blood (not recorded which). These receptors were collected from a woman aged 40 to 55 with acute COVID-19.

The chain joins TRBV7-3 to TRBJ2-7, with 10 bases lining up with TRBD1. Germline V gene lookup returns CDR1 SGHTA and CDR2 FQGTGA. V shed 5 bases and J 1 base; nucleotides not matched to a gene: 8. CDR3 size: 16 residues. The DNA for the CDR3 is TGTGCCAGCAGCCCGACCCGACAGGGGGCATCCTACGAGCAGTACTTC. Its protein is CASSPTRQGASYEQYF.

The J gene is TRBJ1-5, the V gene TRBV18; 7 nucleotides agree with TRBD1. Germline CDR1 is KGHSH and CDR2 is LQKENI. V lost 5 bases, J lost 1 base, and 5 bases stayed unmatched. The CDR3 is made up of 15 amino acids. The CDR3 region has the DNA TGTGCCAGCTCAGCCCCAGGGGGGAGCAATCAGCCCCAGCATTTT. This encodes CASSAPGGSNQPQHF.

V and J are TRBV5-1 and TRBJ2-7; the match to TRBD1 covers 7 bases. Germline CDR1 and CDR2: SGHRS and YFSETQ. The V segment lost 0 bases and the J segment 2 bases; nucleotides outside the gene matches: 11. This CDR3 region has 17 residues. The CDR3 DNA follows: TGCGCCAGCAGCTTGGACAGACAGGGTAATCCCCCCTACGAGCAGTACTTC. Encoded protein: CASSLDRQGNPPYEQYF.

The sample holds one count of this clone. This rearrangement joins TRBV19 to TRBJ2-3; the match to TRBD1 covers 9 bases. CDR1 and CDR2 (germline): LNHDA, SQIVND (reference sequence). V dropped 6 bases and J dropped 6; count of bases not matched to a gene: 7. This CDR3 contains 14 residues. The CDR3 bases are TGTGCCAGTAGCTGGACAGGGGTCATTGATACGCAGTATTTT. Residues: CASSWTGVIDTQYF.

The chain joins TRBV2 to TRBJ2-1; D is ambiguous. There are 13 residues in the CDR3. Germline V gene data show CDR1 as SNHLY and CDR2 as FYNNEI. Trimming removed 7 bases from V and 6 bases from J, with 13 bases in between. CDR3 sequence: CASKALLSNEQFF. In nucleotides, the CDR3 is TGTGCCAGCAAAGCTCTTCTATCCAATGAGCAGTTCTTC.

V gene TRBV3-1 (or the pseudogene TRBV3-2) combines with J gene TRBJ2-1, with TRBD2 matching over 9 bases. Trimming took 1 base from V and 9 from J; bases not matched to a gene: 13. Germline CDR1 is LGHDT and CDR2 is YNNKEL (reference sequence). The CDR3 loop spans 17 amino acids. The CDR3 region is CASSQAGRGGFQREQFF. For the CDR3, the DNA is TGTGCCAGCAGCCAAGCTGGGCGGGGGGGCTTTCAGCGTGAGCAGTTCTTC.

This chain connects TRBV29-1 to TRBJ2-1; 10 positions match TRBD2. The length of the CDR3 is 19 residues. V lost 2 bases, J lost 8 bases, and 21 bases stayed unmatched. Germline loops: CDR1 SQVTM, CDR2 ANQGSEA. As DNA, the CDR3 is TGCAGCGTTGAACATTTTGGGCGCAGTTTGCTAGCGGGGGTTGATGAGCAGTTCTTC. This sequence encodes CSVEHFGRSLLAGVDEQFF.

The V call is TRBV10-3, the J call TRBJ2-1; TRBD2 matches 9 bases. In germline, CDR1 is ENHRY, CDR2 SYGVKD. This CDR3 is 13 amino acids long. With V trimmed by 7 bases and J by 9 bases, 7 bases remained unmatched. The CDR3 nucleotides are TGTGCCATCAAGACTAGCGGTGCGGGTGAGCAGTTCTTC. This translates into CAIKTSGAGEQFF.

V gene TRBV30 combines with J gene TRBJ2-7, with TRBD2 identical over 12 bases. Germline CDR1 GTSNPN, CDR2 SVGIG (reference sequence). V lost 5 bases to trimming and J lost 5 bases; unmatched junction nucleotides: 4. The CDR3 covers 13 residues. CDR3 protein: CAWVTSGGHEQYF. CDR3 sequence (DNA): TGTGCCTGGGTGACTAGCGGGGGACACGAGCAGTACTTC. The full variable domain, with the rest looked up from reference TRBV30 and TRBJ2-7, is SQTIHQWPATLVQPVGSPLSLECTVEGTSNPNLYWYRQAAGRGLQLLFYSVGIGQISSEVPQNLSASRPQDRQFILSSKKLLLSDSGFYLCAWVTSGGHEQYFGPGTRLTVT.

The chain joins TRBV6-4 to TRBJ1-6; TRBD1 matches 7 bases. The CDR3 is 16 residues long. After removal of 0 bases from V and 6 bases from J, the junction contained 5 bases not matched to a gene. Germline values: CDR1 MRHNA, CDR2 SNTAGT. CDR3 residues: CASSDSGQGGNSPLHF. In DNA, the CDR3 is TGTGCCAGCAGTGACTCGGGGCAGGGGGGTAATTCACCCCTCCACTTT.

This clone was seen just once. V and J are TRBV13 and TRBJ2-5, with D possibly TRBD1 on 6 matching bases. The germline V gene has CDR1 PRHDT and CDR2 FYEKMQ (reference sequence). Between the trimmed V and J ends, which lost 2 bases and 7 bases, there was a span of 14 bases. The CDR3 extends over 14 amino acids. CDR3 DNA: TGTGCCAGCAGCTTAAGGGCTGGGGGCGGGACCCAGTACTTC. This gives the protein CASSLRAGGGTQYF.

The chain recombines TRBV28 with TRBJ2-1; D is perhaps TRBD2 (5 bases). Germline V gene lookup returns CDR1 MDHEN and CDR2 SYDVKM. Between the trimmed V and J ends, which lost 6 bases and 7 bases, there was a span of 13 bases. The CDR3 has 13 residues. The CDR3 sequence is CASSQDYKNEQFF. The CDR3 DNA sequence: TGTGCCAGCAGCCAAGACTATAAGAATGAGCAGTTCTTC.

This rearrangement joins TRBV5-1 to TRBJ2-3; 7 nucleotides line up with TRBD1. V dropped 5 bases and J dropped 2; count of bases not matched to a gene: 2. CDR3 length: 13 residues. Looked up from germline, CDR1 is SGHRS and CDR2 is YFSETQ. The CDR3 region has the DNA TGCGCCAGCAGAACAGGGGCCACAGATACGCAGTATTTT. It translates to CASRTGATDTQYF.

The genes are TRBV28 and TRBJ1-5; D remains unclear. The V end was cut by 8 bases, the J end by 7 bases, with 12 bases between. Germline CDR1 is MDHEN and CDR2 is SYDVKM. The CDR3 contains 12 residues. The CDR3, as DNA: TGTGCCAGCTGGAGAGGGAACCAGCCCCAGCATTTT. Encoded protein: CASWRGNQPQHF.

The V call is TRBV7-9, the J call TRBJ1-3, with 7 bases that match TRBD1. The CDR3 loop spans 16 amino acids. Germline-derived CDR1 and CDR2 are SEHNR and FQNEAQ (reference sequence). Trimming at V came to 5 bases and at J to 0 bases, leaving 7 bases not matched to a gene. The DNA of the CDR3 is TGTGCCAGCAGCCCGGGACAGACGCCCTCTGGAAACACCATATATTTT. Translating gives CASSPGQTPSGNTIYF.